Below, 23 T cell receptor beta chains from the same sample are listed, as sequenced in a study of shared clonotypes between healthy human individuals (dated by TCRdb to about 2020). The library was produced with the immunoSEQ multiplex PCR assay. Drawn from immuneACCESS, this table holds only the in-frame rearrangements with V and J called that TCRdb kept. Clones are partly lost; checked studies trace under half to an unresolved V gene and leave the rest unexplained. The table for this sample lists hundreds of thousands of clones; about two thirds of them were counted only once. The ten largest clones add up to approximately 1.8% of the sample. Sample: memory CD4+ T cells sorted from blood. The cell subset or site label corresponds to: CD45RA-negative fraction. The receptor set was obtained from a woman younger than 45 in good health.

The chain has TRBV7-2 and TRBJ2-3, with no clear D. Per the germline V gene, CDR1 is SGHTA and CDR2 is FQGNSA. This CDR3 comprises 13 residues. Trimming cost V 5 bases and J 1 base, with 7 bases left between them. The CDR3: CASSQTGTDTQYF. The CDR3 DNA is TGTGCCAGCAGCCAGACCGGCACAGATACGCAGTATTTT.

V usage is TRBV10-3 and J usage is TRBJ1-1, with D hard to call. The CDR3 runs 13 residues. V lost 4 bases to trimming and J lost 4 bases, with 10 bases between them. The germline V gene has CDR1 ENHRY and CDR2 SYGVKD. The CDR3 sequence: CAISALTSTEAFF. Here the CDR3 DNA reads TGTGCCATCAGTGCGCTTACCAGCACTGAAGCTTTCTTT.

This chain joins TRBV9 and TRBJ1-5; 8 bases are a match to TRBD1. The V segment lost 4 bases and the J segment 7 bases; nucleotides outside the gene matches: 7. This CDR3 comprises 14 residues. Germline V CDR1 and CDR2: SGDLS, YYNGEE. This CDR3 is CASSLGQGNQPQHF. The CDR3 DNA follows: TGTGCCAGCAGCCTCGGACAGGGAAACCAGCCCCAGCATTTT.

This chain uses TRBV29-1 with TRBJ1-3; D is unresolved. The CDR3 consists of 12 residues. The V gene's germline CDR1 is SQVTM and CDR2 ANQGSEA. Trimming took 7 bases from V and 0 from J, leaving 7 bases between them. The chain's CDR3 is CSAKSSGNTIYF. CDR3 DNA: TGCAGCGCTAAGAGCTCTGGAAACACCATATATTTT.

This clone was recorded at least ten times. Distinct nucleotide sequences in the sample also encode this CDR3. V gene TRBV28 combines with J gene TRBJ1-5; TRBD1 matches 8 bases. This CDR3 region has 13 residues. With 2 bases clipped from V and 7 bases from J, the junction kept 1 base outside the gene matches. Germline CDR1 reads MDHEN; CDR2 reads SYDVKM. CDR3 in DNA: TGTGCCAGCAGTTTACAGGGGGCACAGCCCCAGCATTTT. Its protein product is CASSLQGAQPQHF.

As DNA, the CDR3 is TGTGCCAGCAGCTATCAAGGGTGGGGGAACACAGATACGCAGTATTTT. Residues: CASSYQGWGNTDTQYF. This chain links TRBV7-3 with TRBJ2-3, with D perhaps TRBD1 or TRBD2 (5 bases each). The CDR3 sequence is 16 residues long. Trimming removed 4 bases from V and 2 bases from J, with 16 bases in between. In germline, CDR1 is SGHTA, CDR2 FQGTGA. Supplemented by reference TRBV7-3 and TRBJ2-3, the full variable domain reads GAGVSQTPSNKVTEKGKYVELRCDPISGHTALYWYRQSLGQGPEFLIYFQGTGAADDSGLPNDRFFAVRPEGSVSTLKIQRTERGDSAVYLCASSYQGWGNTDTQYFGPGTRLTVL.

The V call is TRBV28, the J call TRBJ2-1, with 13 nucleotides matching TRBD2. CDR3 length: 17 amino acids. The germline gives CDR1 MDHEN, CDR2 SYDVKM. With 9 bases clipped from V and 0 bases from J, the junction kept 8 bases outside the gene matches. The CDR3: CARTGLAGTSSYNEQFF. The CDR3 region has the DNA TGTGCCAGGACGGGACTAGCGGGGACGAGCTCCTACAATGAGCAGTTCTTC.

This rearrangement joins TRBV4-1 to TRBJ1-2, with D perhaps matching TRBD1 (6 bases). Germline loops: CDR1 MGHRA, CDR2 YSYEKL. V shed 6 bases and J shed 4 bases, with 30 bases lying between them. This CDR3 region has 19 residues. The DNA for the CDR3 is TGCGCCAGCAGACAAAGGGAGGTAACAGGGACGTCTCCATCCTATGGCTACACCTTC. Translation: CASRQREVTGTSPSYGYTF.

The chain employs TRBV11-1 and TRBJ2-6; TRBD2 matches at 12 bases. Germline values: CDR1 SGHAT, CDR2 FQDESV (reference sequence). The V segment lost 3 bases and the J segment 3 bases; nucleotides outside the gene matches: 6. The CDR3 runs 18 residues. CDR3 DNA sequence: TGTGCCAGCAGCTTGACTAGCGGGAGTACGGATGGGGCCAACGTCCTGACTTTC. Translating gives CASSLTSGSTDGANVLTF.

V usage is TRBV6-7 and J usage is TRBJ1-3, with unresolved D. TRBV6-7 is noted as an ORF with a role that remains uncertain. CDR3 length: 15 residues. V lost 2 bases, J lost 4 bases, and 12 bases lay in between. This chain's CDR3 is CASSYKLGPGNTIYF. The DNA of the CDR3 is TGTGCCAGCAGTTACAAATTAGGGCCCGGAAACACCATATATTTT.

V usage is TRBV7-9 and J usage is TRBJ2-1; the match to TRBD2 covers 7 bases. Germline assignment: CDR1 SEHNR and CDR2 FQNEAQ (reference sequence). Losses at the gene ends were 6 bases for V and 8 bases for J; bases not matched to a gene: 7. The CDR3 extends over 13 amino acids. This CDR3 is CASRLAVGDEQFF. CDR3 coding DNA: TGTGCCAGCAGGCTAGCGGTAGGGGATGAGCAGTTCTTC.

This clone was counted between two and nine times. Other DNA sequences in the same sample also yield this CDR3. This chain uses TRBV28 with TRBJ1-2, with D unresolved. Germline V gives CDR1 MDHEN, CDR2 SYDVKM. The V gene lost 2 bases and the J gene lost 2 bases, with 9 bases spanning the gap. This CDR3 spans 14 amino acids. CDR3 DNA sequence: TGTGCCAGCAGTTTAACGACGGCGAACTATGGCTACACCTTC. Protein product: CASSLTTANYGYTF.

The chain is built from TRBV5-4 and TRBJ2-1; TRBD1 is a possible D gene (7 bases). Germline assignment: CDR1 SGHNT and CDR2 YYREEE (reference sequence). CDR3 size: 17 residues. V lost 0 bases to trimming and J lost 2 bases, with 15 bases between them. DNA of the CDR3: TGTGCCAGCAGCTTGGCCAGGGGGACTCTAACCTACAATGAGCAGTTCTTC. Translation gives CASSLARGTLTYNEQFF.

The chain joins TRBV6-6 to TRBJ2-1, with 10 positions matching TRBD2. In germline, CDR1 is MNHNY, CDR2 SVGAGI (reference sequence). V dropped 9 bases and J dropped 7; count of bases not matched to a gene: 15. This CDR3 is built from 16 residues. The CDR3 region is CASAGRFSGRPNEQFF. CDR3 coding DNA: TGTGCCAGTGCCGGCCGTTTTAGCGGGAGGCCAAATGAGCAGTTCTTC.

This clone was seen only a few times. The chain links TRBV11-2 to TRBJ1-4, with 9 bases matching TRBD1. The CDR3 consists of 18 residues. Germline V gene lookup returns CDR1 SGHAT and CDR2 FQNNGV. Losses at the gene ends were 4 bases for V and 8 bases for J; bases not matched to a gene: 17. In DNA, the CDR3 is TGTGCCAGCAGCTACCGGGCGGGACAGGGAATCCTGGGGGAAAAACTGTTTTTT. Translation: CASSYRAGQGILGEKLFF.

The rearrangement uses TRBV11-2 and TRBJ1-1; tentative D call: TRBD1 (5 bases). Trimming pared 1 base from V and 4 bases from J, leaving 13 bases between. The length of the CDR3 is 15 residues. CDR1 and CDR2 (germline): SGHAT, FQNNGV. The CDR3 reads CASSLAFGGGTEAFF. The CDR3 nucleotides are TGTGCCAGCAGCTTAGCCTTCGGGGGTGGCACTGAAGCTTTCTTT.

V gene TRBV18 combines with J gene TRBJ1-2; the match to TRBD1 covers 8 bases. V shed 2 bases and J 7 bases; nucleotides not matched to a gene: 3. CDR1 KGHSH and CDR2 LQKENI come from the germline V gene. The CDR3 has 13 amino acids. This CDR3 is CASSPADRVGYTF. CDR3 DNA sequence: TGTGCCAGCTCACCAGCGGACAGGGTTGGCTACACCTTC.

The rearrangement uses TRBV6-5 and TRBJ1-3; 7 positions agree with TRBD1. Germline loops: CDR1 MNHEY, CDR2 SVGAGI. This CDR3 region has 16 residues. V lost 0 bases to trimming and J lost 2 bases; unmatched junction nucleotides: 4. The CDR3 region is CASSYSRQGTGNTIYF. The CDR3 DNA reads TGTGCCAGCAGTTACTCGAGACAGGGAACTGGAAACACCATATATTTT.

This clone came up once. The rearrangement joins TRBV28 to TRBJ1-1, with 8 bases aligning to TRBD1. With 6 bases clipped from V and 10 bases from J, the junction kept 7 bases outside the gene matches. CDR3 length: 12 residues. CDR1 is MDHEN and CDR2 is SYDVKM in the germline V gene. DNA of the CDR3: TGTGCCAGCAGCCGGGCTGACAGGGGAGCTTTCTTT. Amino acids: CASSRADRGAFF.

The gene calls are TRBV27 and TRBJ2-5; TRBD1 aligns across 7 bases. J lost 6 bases, V lost 6 bases, and 10 bases had no gene match. Germline lookup yields CDR1 MNHEY and CDR2 SMNVEV (reference sequence). The CDR3 spans 14 residues. CDR3 sequence (DNA): TGTGCCAGCAGCGCCGACAGGGTGAGGCAGACCCAGTACTTC. Translation: CASSADRVRQTQYF.

This clone came up once. The V gene is TRBV11-3, the J gene TRBJ2-1; 7 nucleotides align to TRBD2. Germline values: CDR1 SGHNT, CDR2 YENEEA. CDR3 length: 16 residues. The V segment lost 3 bases and the J segment 9 bases; nucleotides outside the gene matches: 14. The CDR3 spells CASSFRVRAGAVEQFF. The CDR3 DNA follows: TGTGCCAGCAGCTTTCGCGTGCGGGCGGGAGCCGTTGAGCAGTTCTTC.

The chain has TRBV10-3 and TRBJ2-1; 13 bases agree with TRBD2. The V gene's germline CDR1 is ENHRY and CDR2 SYGVKD. The J segment lost 7 bases and the V segment lost 5 bases, leaving 5 bases of the junction unmatched. The CDR3 has 15 amino acids. Written as DNA, the CDR3 is TGTGCCATCAGTAAAACTAGCGGGAGGGAGAATGAGCAGTTCTTC. Residues: CAISKTSGRENEQFF.

This clone was seen only once. The same CDR3 arises from other DNA sequences in this sample as well. The chain couples TRBV29-1 to TRBJ2-3; TRBD2 matches 11 bases. CDR1 and CDR2 (germline): SQVTM, ANQGSEA. This CDR3 has 13 residues. V lost 3 bases, J lost 5 bases, and 1 base stayed unmatched. CDR3 sequence: CSVEGLAEDTQYF. The DNA for the CDR3 is TGCAGCGTTGAGGGACTAGCGGAAGATACGCAGTATTTT.